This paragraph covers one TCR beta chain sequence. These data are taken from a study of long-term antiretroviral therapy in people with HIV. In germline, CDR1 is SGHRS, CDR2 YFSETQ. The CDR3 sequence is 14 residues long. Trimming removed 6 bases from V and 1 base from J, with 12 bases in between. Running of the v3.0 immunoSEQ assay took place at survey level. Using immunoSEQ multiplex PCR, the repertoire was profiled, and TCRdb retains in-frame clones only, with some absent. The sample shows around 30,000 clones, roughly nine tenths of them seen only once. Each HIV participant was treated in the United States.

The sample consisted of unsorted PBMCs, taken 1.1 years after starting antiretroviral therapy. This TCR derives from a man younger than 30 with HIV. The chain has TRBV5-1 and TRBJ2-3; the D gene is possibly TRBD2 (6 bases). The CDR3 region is CASTPTGGTDTQYF. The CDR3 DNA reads TGCGCCAGCACCCCGACGGGGGGCACAGATACGCAGTATTTT.